This TCR beta chain was obtained from a study of shared clonotypes between healthy human individuals. The data were produced by immunoSEQ multiplex PCR, yet TCRdb's version contains in-frame clones alone and is incomplete. The repertoire has around 450,000 clones, roughly 80% of them found once; the top ten carry about 13%. V lost 4 bases and J lost 4; bases outside the gene matches: 6. The CDR3 spans 16 residues. Germline CDR1 reads SGHNT; CDR2 reads YENEEA. The source of this sequence is a woman aged 40 to 50 in good health. Some clones in this sample may be carry-over from other donors' samples. This chain joins TRBV11-3 and TRBJ2-3; 12 bases map to TRBD2. The source material was PBMCs. The CDR3 DNA sequence: TGTGCCAGCAGCTCCGGGACTAGCGGGCTGTCAGATACGCAGTATTTT. Amino acids: CASSSGTSGLSDTQYF.